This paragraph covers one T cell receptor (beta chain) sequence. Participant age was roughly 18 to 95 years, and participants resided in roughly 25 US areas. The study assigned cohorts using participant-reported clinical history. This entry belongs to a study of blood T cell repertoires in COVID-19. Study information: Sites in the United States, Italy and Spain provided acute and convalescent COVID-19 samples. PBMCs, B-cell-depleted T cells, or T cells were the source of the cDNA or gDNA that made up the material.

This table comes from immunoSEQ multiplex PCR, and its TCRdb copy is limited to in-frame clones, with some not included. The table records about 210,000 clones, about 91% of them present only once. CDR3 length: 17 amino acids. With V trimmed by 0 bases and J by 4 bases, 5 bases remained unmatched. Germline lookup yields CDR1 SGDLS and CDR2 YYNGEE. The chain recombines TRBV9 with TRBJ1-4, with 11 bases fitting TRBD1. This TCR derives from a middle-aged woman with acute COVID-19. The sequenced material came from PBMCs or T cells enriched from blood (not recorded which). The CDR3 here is CASSVEGQGVNNEKLFF. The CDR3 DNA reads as TGTGCCAGCAGCGTAGAGGGACAGGGGGTGAATAATGAAAAACTGTTTTTT. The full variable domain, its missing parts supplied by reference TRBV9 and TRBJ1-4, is DSGVTQTPKHLITATGQRVTLRCSPRSGDLSVYWYQQSLDQGLQFLIQYYNGEERAKGNILERFSAQQFPDLHSELNLSSLELGDSALYFCASSVEGQGVNNEKLFFGSGTQLSVL.